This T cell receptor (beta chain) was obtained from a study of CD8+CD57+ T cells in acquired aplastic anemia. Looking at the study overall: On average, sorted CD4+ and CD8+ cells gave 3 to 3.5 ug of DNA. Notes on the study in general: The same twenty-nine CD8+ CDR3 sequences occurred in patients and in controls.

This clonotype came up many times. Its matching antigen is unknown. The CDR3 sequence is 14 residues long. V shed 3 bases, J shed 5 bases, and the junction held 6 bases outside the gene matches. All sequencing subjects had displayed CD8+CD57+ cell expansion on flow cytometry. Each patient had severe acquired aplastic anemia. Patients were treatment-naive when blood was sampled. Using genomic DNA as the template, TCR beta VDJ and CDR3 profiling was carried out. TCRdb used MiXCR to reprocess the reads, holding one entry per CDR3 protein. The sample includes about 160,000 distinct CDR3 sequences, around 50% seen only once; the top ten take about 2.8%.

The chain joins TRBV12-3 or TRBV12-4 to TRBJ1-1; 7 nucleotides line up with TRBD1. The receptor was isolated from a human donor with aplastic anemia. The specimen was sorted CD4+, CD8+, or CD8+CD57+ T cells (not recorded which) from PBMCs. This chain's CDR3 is CASSLAGGRTEAFF. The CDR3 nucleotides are TGTGCCAGCAGTTTGGCAGGGGGTAGGACTGAAGCTTTCTTT.